The 30 T cell receptor beta chains listed next were all sequenced from one sample in a study of blood T cells in healthy people across ages. A second PCR of 7 to 11 cycles used a sample-barcoded 5' primer and a J-beta primer mix. TCRdb fed the 5' RACE reads into MiXCR, producing one record per CDR3 protein. The repertoire includes around 900,000 distinct CDR3 sequences, about 51% of them detected once, and about a fifth sits in the top ten. The sample taken for sequencing was blood. The origin of the receptors is a woman aged 60 to 75 in good health.

There are a few counts of this clonotype. The chain is built from TRBV9 and TRBJ2-7; 11 nucleotides align to TRBD2. Germline CDR1 reads SGDLS; CDR2 reads YYNGEE. V dropped 0 bases and J dropped 3; count of bases not matched to a gene: 5. The CDR3 consists of 16 residues. The CDR3 sequence is CASSVDRTSGSYEQYF. The CDR3 DNA sequence: TGTGCCAGCAGCGTAGACCGAACTAGCGGGAGCTACGAGCAGTACTTC. Full variable domain (remainder filled in from reference TRBV9 and TRBJ2-7): DSGVTQTPKHLITATGQRVTLRCSPRSGDLSVYWYQQSLDQGLQFLIQYYNGEERAKGNILERFSAQQFPDLHSELNLSSLELGDSALYFCASSVDRTSGSYEQYFGPGTRLTVT.

This sequence joins TRBV6-5 and TRBJ2-3, with unresolved D. The CDR3 has 13 amino acids. Germline CDR1 MNHEY, CDR2 SVGAGI. V dropped 7 bases and J dropped 6 bases, with 14 bases sitting between them. The CDR3 is CASTDRATDTQYF. The CDR3 bases are TGTGCCAGCACTGATCGAGCCACTGATACGCAGTATTTT.

The table lists this clonotype with a few counts. This chain connects TRBV11-3 to TRBJ2-3; tentatively, D is TRBD1 (6 bases). The CDR3 covers 13 residues. V was shortened by 5 bases and J by 10 bases, with 16 bases between the two germline ends. CDR1 is SGHNT and CDR2 is YENEEA in the germline V gene. CDR3 sequence: CASSPMDSPSQYF. CDR3 sequence (DNA): TGTGCCAGCAGCCCGATGGACAGCCCCTCGCAGTATTTT.

The chain recombines TRBV2 with TRBJ2-3, with D maybe TRBD2 (6 bases). This CDR3 has 18 residues. The V gene's germline CDR1 is SNHLY and CDR2 FYNNEI. V was shortened by 3 bases and J by 2 bases, with 21 bases between the two germline ends. The CDR3 spells CASSDNSGGAGNTDTQYF. The CDR3 DNA reads TGTGCCAGCAGTGATAACTCTGGAGGGGCGGGGAACACAGATACGCAGTATTTT.

This clonotype was detected a few times. V gene TRBV10-1 combines with J gene TRBJ2-7, with D hard to call. V was shortened by 10 bases and J by 7 bases, with 14 bases between the two germline ends. Germline-derived CDR1 and CDR2 are WNHNN and SYGVQD (reference sequence). This CDR3 has 11 amino acids. The CDR3 region is CATEYYNEQYF. Written as DNA, the CDR3 is TGCGCCACGGAATACTACAATGAGCAGTACTTC.

This chain links TRBV4-1 with TRBJ1-2, with D possibly being TRBD1 (5 bases). Trimming pared 8 bases from V and 3 bases from J, leaving 7 bases between. The CDR3 contains 11 residues. Germline CDR1 reads MGHRA; CDR2 reads YSYEKL. CDR3 protein: CASGTYYGYTF. The DNA for the CDR3 is TGCGCCAGCGGGACGTACTATGGCTACACCTTC.

V and J are TRBV11-2 and TRBJ2-2, with D hard to call. CDR1 is SGHAT, CDR2 FQNNGV, per germline. Trimming took off 0 bases at V and 7 bases at J, with 15 bases between the two ends. CDR3 size: 16 residues. CDR3 sequence reads: CASSLDLTPWGGELFF. The CDR3 bases are TGTGCCAGCAGCTTAGATTTGACCCCGTGGGGCGGGGAGCTGTTTTTT.

This clonotype turned up a few times. This rearrangement joins TRBV11-2 to TRBJ2-5; the D is unclear. In germline, CDR1 is SGHAT, CDR2 FQNNGV. The CDR3 extends over 15 amino acids. V dropped 5 bases and J dropped 2 bases, with 15 bases sitting between them. The CDR3, as DNA: TGTGCCAGCAGCCCCCGTAGCAGCCCTCAAGAGACCCAGTACTTC. Translation gives CASSPRSSPQETQYF.

This clonotype came up a few times. A junction boundary mismatches the germline segment, possibly from a read error. The chain recombines TRBV20-1 with TRBJ2-4, with TRBD1 matching 8 bases. CDR1 and CDR2 (germline): DFQATT, SNEGSKA (reference sequence). This CDR3 comprises 17 residues. CDR3 nucleotide sequence: TGCAGTGCTAGGGGACAGGCCAGCCCCCTAGCCAAAAACATTCGGTACTTC. Its translation: CSARGQASPLAKNIRYF.

The chain employs TRBV6-6 and TRBJ2-5; 12 nucleotides line up with TRBD2. CDR1 and CDR2 from the germline V gene are MNHNY and SVGAGI (reference sequence). Losses at the gene ends were 6 bases for V and 3 bases for J; bases not matched to a gene: 5. This CDR3 comprises 15 residues. The CDR3 nucleotides are TGTGCCAGCAGCGATCTAGCGGGAGGGGAAGAGACCCAGTACTTC. As protein: CASSDLAGGEETQYF.

The gene calls are TRBV20-1 and TRBJ1-1; the match to TRBD1 covers 9 bases. V shed 3 bases and J 1 base; nucleotides not matched to a gene: 3. The CDR3 sequence is 14 residues long. CDR1 and CDR2 from the germline V gene are DFQATT and SNEGSKA (reference sequence). In DNA, the CDR3 is TGCAGTGCTAGGGAGGACAGGGGGAACACTGAAGCTTTCTTT. It specifies CSAREDRGNTEAFF.

This chain uses TRBV5-1 with TRBJ2-2; D gene uncertain. V lost 6 bases and J 5 bases, leaving 20 bases between the germline ends. This CDR3 contains 16 residues. The germline CDR1 and CDR2 sequences are SGHRS and YFSETQ. CDR3 DNA: TGCGCCAGCAAGTATGGCGCAGACGGTGGAACCGGGGAGCTGTTTTTT. It codes for CASKYGADGGTGELFF.

Comment on this clonotype: A much bigger clone sits one base away, suggesting this may be a read error. This rearrangement joins TRBV11-2 to TRBJ2-1; 8 bases are a match to TRBD1. This CDR3 spans 15 amino acids. Germline CDR1 SGHAT, CDR2 FQNNGV. The chain's CDR3 is CASSSQGAAYNERFF. CDR3 DNA: TGTGCCAGCAGCTCCCAGGGGGCAGCATACAATGAGCGGTTCTTC.

This clonotype was picked up a small number of times. This chain connects TRBV4-2 to TRBJ2-7; possibly TRBD2 for D (6 bases). CDR3 length equals 14 residues. Trimming removed 4 bases from V and 2 bases from J, with 12 bases in between. Germline-derived CDR1 and CDR2 are LGHNA and YNFKEQ. CDR3 in DNA: TGTGCCAGCAGCCCAAGGACTATCCCCTACGAGCAGTACTTC. Encoded protein: CASSPRTIPYEQYF.

The chain carries TRBV20-1 and TRBJ2-4; 9 bases fit TRBD2. The last part of the DNA fits TRBJ2-7 better; the J call may be wrong. Germline values: CDR1 DFQATT, CDR2 SNEGSKA (reference sequence). The CDR3 has 15 amino acids. Written as DNA, the CDR3 is TGCAGTGCGCCCAATAGCGGGAGTCTCCCCTACGAGCAGTACTTC. Protein sequence: CSAPNSGSLPYEQYF.

The chain joins TRBV11-3 to TRBJ2-1; D not resolved. Trimming removed 0 bases from V and 6 bases from J, with 12 bases in between. Germline loops: CDR1 SGHNT, CDR2 YENEEA. CDR3 length: 15 amino acids. This CDR3 is CASSLDRNPINEQFF. CDR3 nucleotide sequence: TGTGCCAGCAGCTTAGATCGCAATCCCATCAATGAGCAGTTCTTC.

A few counts support this clonotype. The rearrangement uses TRBV27 and TRBJ2-5; D possibly corresponds to TRBD1 (6 bases). Trimming shortened V by 5 bases and J by 4 bases, and 11 bases separated the two germline ends. Germline assignment: CDR1 MNHEY and CDR2 SMNVEV (reference sequence). CDR3 length: 13 amino acids. CDR3 nucleotides: TGTGCCAGCAGTACAGGGATGGGAGAGACCCAGTACTTC. The encoded protein is CASSTGMGETQYF.

Worth noting for this clonotype: Since a much larger clone is just one base distant, this may be a read error. The gene calls are TRBV3-1 and TRBJ2-7; TRBD2 matches at 7 bases. The V gene end was trimmed by 5 bases and the J gene end by 1 base; junction bases not matched to a gene: 8. The CDR3 has 15 residues. CDR1 and CDR2 (germline): LGHDT, YNNKEL (reference sequence). The CDR3 DNA follows: TGTGCCAGCAGCTCCGGACGAGCGGGGTCCTACGAGCAGTACTTC. This gives the protein CASSSGRAGSYEQYF.

This clonotype appeared a few times. The CDR3 protein is CSARRRAMDEQYF. As DNA, the CDR3 is TGCAGTGCTAGACGGCGGGCCATGGACGAGCAGTACTTC. This rearrangement joins TRBV20-1 to TRBJ2-5, with a possible D match to TRBD2 (5 bases). The J call may be faulty, since TRBJ2-7 better matches the DNA end. Germline-derived CDR1 and CDR2 are DFQATT and SNEGSKA (reference sequence). CDR3 length: 13 amino acids.

The genes are TRBV4-1 and TRBJ2-5; the D is unclear. CDR3 length: 13 residues. Germline V lookup: CDR1 MGHRA, CDR2 YSYEKL. V lost 1 base and J lost 7, with 10 bases in between. The CDR3 is CASSQGPLGTQYF. The CDR3 nucleotides are TGCGCCAGCAGCCAAGGGCCCCTCGGGACCCAGTACTTC.

The rearrangement uses TRBV27 and TRBJ2-1, with D tentatively TRBD1 (5 bases). Trimming took 7 bases from V and 6 from J, leaving 16 bases between them. Looked up from germline, CDR1 is MNHEY and CDR2 is SMNVEV (reference sequence). CDR3 length: 14 amino acids. This CDR3 reads CASTPVGAFNEQFF. The CDR3 DNA reads TGTGCCAGCACGCCGGTTGGGGCTTTCAATGAGCAGTTCTTC.

This clonotype showed up just a few times. The rearrangement joins TRBV6-2 or TRBV6-3 to TRBJ2-1, with 10 bases lining up with TRBD2. Looked up from germline, CDR1 is MNHEY and CDR2 is SVGEGT. The CDR3 sequence is 18 residues long. J gave up 1 base and V 7 bases, and 13 bases lay outside the gene matches. The CDR3 loop reads CASTQQASGRGSYNEQFF. The CDR3 DNA reads TGTGCCAGCACCCAGCAGGCTAGCGGGAGAGGGTCCTACAATGAGCAGTTCTTC.

This clonotype has just a few counts. The chain joins TRBV3-1 to TRBJ2-5; D remains ambiguous. V was trimmed by 0 bases and J by 1 base, leaving 6 bases between them. The CDR3 spans 14 residues. Looked up from germline, CDR1 is LGHDT and CDR2 is YNNKEL (reference sequence). The CDR3 region is CASSQDPLQETQYF. The CDR3 DNA reads as TGTGCCAGCAGCCAAGATCCCCTCCAAGAGACCCAGTACTTC.

This clonotype was detected only a few times. This chain links TRBV10-1 with TRBJ2-3, with 8 bases identical to TRBD2. Per germline, CDR1 WNHNN and CDR2 SYGVQD (reference sequence). J was trimmed by 3 bases and V by 3 bases; bases with no gene match: 2. The CDR3 is 14 residues long. The CDR3: CASSESGRTDTQYF. The CDR3 DNA reads TGCGCCAGCAGTGAAAGCGGGAGAACAGATACGCAGTATTTT.

This clonotype was picked up a small number of times. The genes are TRBV2 and TRBJ2-7; TRBD1 aligns across 7 bases. After removal of 7 bases from V and 2 bases from J, the junction contained 11 bases not matched to a gene. The CDR3 has 15 residues. Germline V gene sequence: CDR1 SNHLY, CDR2 FYNNEI. CDR3 DNA: TGTGCCAGCACATACCCCGGGACAGCAACCTACGAGCAGTACTTC. The encoded protein is CASTYPGTATYEQYF.

The chain recombines TRBV7-9 with TRBJ2-5; D remains unclear. This CDR3 comprises 13 residues. CDR1 is SEHNR, CDR2 FQNEAQ, per germline (reference sequence). The V end was cut by 2 bases, the J end by 11 bases, with 15 bases between. CDR3 loop: CASSLWQNNEQYF. The CDR3 DNA reads as TGTGCCAGCAGCTTATGGCAAAACAATGAGCAGTACTTC.

The chain links TRBV14 to TRBJ2-7, with 12 bases that match TRBD2. TRBJ2-5 matches the DNA end more closely, so the J call is doubtful. Germline V gene data show CDR1 as SGHDN and CDR2 as FVKESK. The CDR3 totals 15 residues. The CDR3 sequence: CASSPRLAGAKTQYF. CDR3 DNA sequence: TGTGCCAGCAGCCCCCGACTAGCGGGAGCAAAGACCCAGTACTTC.

This chain uses TRBV4-1 with TRBJ2-7, with no clear D. The germline CDR1 and CDR2 sequences are MGHRA and YSYEKL. The CDR3 has 16 residues. The germline V and J ends were trimmed by 0 bases and 0 bases, with 12 bases remaining between them. The CDR3 loop reads CASSQEQFLSSYEQYF. CDR3 sequence (DNA): TGCGCCAGCAGCCAAGAACAGTTTTTAAGCTCCTACGAGCAGTACTTC.

J is TRBJ2-5 and V is TRBV24-1; D gene unclear. Near its end, the DNA agrees better with TRBJ2-7, so the J call may be wrong. The CDR3 has 15 residues. Germline V gene lookup returns CDR1 KGHDR and CDR2 SFDVKD. As DNA, the CDR3 is TGTGCCACCAGTGATCCTACCAATCATTTCAGCGAGCAGTACTTC. Protein product: CATSDPTNHFSEQYF.

This clonotype was picked up a small number of times. The chain uses TRBV24-1 and TRBJ2-7; TRBD1 aligns across 8 bases. This CDR3 is 13 amino acids long. Trimming took 4 bases from V and 4 from J; bases not matched to a gene: 2. Germline V lookup: CDR1 KGHDR, CDR2 SFDVKD. In DNA, the CDR3 is TGTGCCACCAGTGACCGGGACAGGTACGAGCAGTACTTC. Amino acids: CATSDRDRYEQYF.